The table lists the clone carrying this T cell receptor (beta chain) with many counts. What it recognizes is unknown. The sample originates from a study of metastatic and nonmetastatic thyroid tumors. In the study overall: Blood and tumor or nodule tissue repertoires from malignant and benign thyroid patients were compared.

Ahead of thyroid surgery, no patient had received treatment of any kind. Trimming pared 6 bases from V and 7 bases from J, leaving 15 bases between. The CDR3 is 12 residues long. Germline CDR1 and CDR2: DFQATT and SNEGSKA (reference sequence). Study-wide results and limits: A significant increase in TCR beta diversity was reportedly seen in malignant thyroid tumors relative to benign nodules, in blood and tumor.

In the original processing: A distant-metastasis classifier for papillary thyroid cancer was built using CDR3 differences across clinicopathological groups. TCRdb re-called the PCR reads with MiXCR. TCRdb's processing, not the study's, gives the V and J calls here. This table holds fewer than 40,000 clones, about a sixth found once. Sequencing was done on a sample of blood. The rearrangement links TRBV20-1 to TRBJ1-1; tentatively, D is TRBD1 (5 bases). This clonotype originated in a female donor with papillary thyroid cancer or a benign thyroid nodule (not recorded which). Some clones in this sample may be carry-over from other donors' samples. The CDR3 spells CSAPGGGVEAFF. CDR3 sequence (DNA): TGCAGTGCACCCGGGGGAGGGGTTGAAGCTTTCTTT.